This TCR beta chain was found in a study of CD8 T cells in Susac syndrome (dated by TCRdb to about 2019). Study-level background: Among the Susac syndrome patients who were sequenced, clinically active disease was present in 5 or 6 and clinical remission was observed in roughly 8. Susac syndrome patients were therapy-naive, on corticosteroids (some also receiving IVIg), or on IVIg alone at blood withdrawal. Whether CD8+ T cell activation and differentiation in Susac syndrome was antigen driven was tested using repertoire sequencing. General findings and caveats noted by the study authors: In the CD4+ T cell repertoire of Susac syndrome patients, clonal expansion was not detected. The TCR sequencing and HLA analysis was acknowledged to have included a relatively small number of individuals.

Peripheral blood CD8+ and CD4+ T cells from healthy donors, Susac syndrome patients and multiple sclerosis patients were profiled by high-throughput TCR beta sequencing. Susac syndrome patients met recently defined diagnostic criteria for definite or probable disease. Bulk CD8+ and CD4+ T cells were purified magnetically by negative isolation, whereas CD8+ TEMRA cells were enriched by FACS. Blood was collected in EDTA tubes and processed within 24 hours, with PBMCs isolated through density gradient centrifugation. PBMCs intended for TCR sequencing were cryopreserved in liquid nitrogen and were subsequently thawed in a 37 degrees C water bath. A purity of at least 90% was achieved for sorted or isolated CD4+, CD8+ and CD8+ TEMRA cells. A distance of 13 bases separates the germline ends of V and J, which lose 3 bases and 8 bases respectively. CDR1 and CDR2 are drawn from the germline V gene (reference sequence): DFQATT, SNEGSKA. Including the terminal cysteine and phenylalanine, the CDR3 comprises 13 residues. The read is trimmed to its CDR3 DNA, 39 bases read in frame from base 1.

RNA was extracted using the RNeasy kit, and about 0.5 to 1 ug of the RNA was reverse transcribed with random hexamers. The immunoSEQ multiplex PCR assay, which covers 54 Vbeta and 13 Jbeta segments, was used to amplify TCR beta CDR3 regions. PCR amplification bias was corrected using a synthetic template baseline for primer optimization and computational correction. As for the original processing: Only productive sequences were kept, with reads annotated to V, D and J genes according to IMGT and analyzed in immunoSEQ Analyzer. To calculate clonality, Shannon entropy was normalized by log2 of the number of productive unique sequences and then subtracted from one. For each patient and control, public and private clones were evaluated among the 100 most prevalent clones. Susac-specific clones were defined as absent from healthy and MS cohorts, approximately 1,000 published viral clones and other ImmuneACCESS disease sequences. TCRdb cleaned the public reads at Q25 with fastp, built clones with MiXCR and kept in-frame beta chains. One record per CDR3 amino acid sequence lists the most common genes and DNA. Here the V and J calls rest on TCRdb's processing, not on the authors' analysis. The sample table holds under 250,000 distinct CDR3 sequences, of which approximately 94% were seen once. Clones ranked in the top ten supply approximately 0.15% of the sample.

Points on this clonotype: The clone's antigen remains unknown. The sample holds no much larger clone one base away, and base qualities are not on file.

The V and J segments used are TRBV20-1 and TRBJ1-4; the D gene is not confidently resolved. Sequencing used CD4+ T cells from PBMCs. This receptor was obtained from a human donor with Susac syndrome. The CDR3 amino acid sequence is: CSARRAFVEKLFF. The bases read TGCAGTGCTAGGAGGGCGTTCGTCGAAAAACTGTTTTTT.